The 31 T cell receptor beta chains presented below share a single source sample, sequenced in a study of blood T cells in healthy people across ages. The second PCR ran about 6 to 11 cycles with a sample-barcoded 5' primer and J-beta primers. TCRdb reprocessed the 5' RACE reads via MiXCR and lists one record per CDR3 protein. The sample shows 540,000 or so distinct CDR3 sequences, roughly a quarter of them seen only once. The sequencing input was blood. All receptors derive from a woman aged 70-85 years in good health.

This clonotype was picked up a small number of times. This chain uses TRBV5-1 with TRBJ1-4; 8 nucleotides line up with TRBD1. Trimming at V came to 4 bases and at J to 8 bases, leaving 10 bases not matched to a gene. CDR3 length: 15 amino acids. CDR1 and CDR2 (germline): SGHRS, YFSETQ. This CDR3 reads CASSKLTGASEKLFF. Written as DNA, the CDR3 is TGCGCCAGCAGCAAACTGACAGGGGCGTCGGAAAAACTGTTTTTT.

A single count supports this clonotype. The chain carries TRBV9 and TRBJ2-5, with 7 bases fitting TRBD1. The V gene end was trimmed by 4 bases and the J gene end by 4 bases; junction bases not matched to a gene: 10. Germline-derived CDR1 and CDR2 are SGDLS and YYNGEE. The CDR3 covers 15 residues. The CDR3 nucleotides are TGTGCCAGCAGCCCCGTCGACTACAGGGGAGAGACCCAGTACTTC. It is translated as CASSPVDYRGETQYF.

The rearrangement joins TRBV12-3 or TRBV12-4 to TRBJ2-3; 9 bases are a match to TRBD2. The V and J ends lost 4 bases and 5 bases, in that order; junction bases with no gene match: 13. The CDR3 runs 17 residues. The CDR3 is CASSWAGGGGRGDTQYF. The CDR3 nucleotides read TGTGCCAGCAGTTGGGCCGGCGGGGGGGGTCGTGGAGATACGCAGTATTTT.

The chain links TRBV20-1 to TRBJ1-4, with a tentative D call TRBD1 (5 bases). CDR3 length equals 14 residues. The germline V gene encodes CDR1 DFQATT and CDR2 SNEGSKA (reference sequence). V was shortened by 1 base and J by 5 bases, with 11 bases between the two germline ends. The DNA for the CDR3 is TGCAGTGCTAGAGTTCTGGGGGGGAATGAAAAACTGTTTTTT. Its translation is CSARVLGGNEKLFF.

Many counts were recorded for this clonotype. The chain recombines TRBV9 with TRBJ2-6; TRBD1 agrees at 9 bases. There are 19 residues in the CDR3. V lost 4 bases and J lost 0; bases outside the gene matches: 11. Germline V lookup: CDR1 SGDLS, CDR2 YYNGEE. CDR3 sequence (DNA): TGTGCCAGCAGCAAACAGATTGGGACAGGGAACTCTGGGGCCAACGTCCTGACTTTC. Translating gives CASSKQIGTGNSGANVLTF.

The rearrangement links TRBV11-1 to TRBJ1-2; D might be TRBD1 (6 bases). Germline lookup yields CDR1 SGHAT and CDR2 FQDESV (reference sequence). The CDR3 runs 16 residues. The V and J ends lost 4 bases and 2 bases respectively, with 17 bases between them. This CDR3 reads CASSSDTWTDNYGYTF. CDR3 DNA: TGTGCCAGCAGCTCAGATACATGGACAGACAACTATGGCTACACCTTC.

This clonotype appeared a few times. CDR3 in amino acids: CSAPWDEKLFF. CDR3 coding DNA: TGCAGTGCCCCTTGGGATGAAAAACTGTTTTTT. The chain is built from TRBV20-1 and TRBJ1-4; D not certain. The CDR3 consists of 11 residues. The V and J ends lost 6 bases and 6 bases respectively, with 8 bases between them. Germline V gives CDR1 DFQATT, CDR2 SNEGSKA (reference sequence).

The rearrangement links TRBV7-2 to TRBJ2-5; D ambiguous. The J call may be incorrect, as the DNA end agrees better with TRBJ2-1. The V gene's germline CDR1 is SGHTA and CDR2 FQGNSA. This CDR3 has 12 amino acids. The CDR3 sequence: CASSLTINEQFF. For the CDR3, the DNA is TGTGCCAGCAGCCTGACCATCAATGAGCAGTTCTTC.

This clonotype occurred a few times. This rearrangement joins TRBV24-1 to TRBJ2-7; D may be TRBD1 or TRBD2 (5 bases each). Trimming cost V 4 bases and J 2 bases, with 11 bases left between them. This CDR3 is built from 14 residues. Germline V lookup: CDR1 KGHDR, CDR2 SFDVKD. The CDR3 DNA sequence: TGTGCCACCAGTGACCGACAGCGGCCCTACGAGCAGTACGTC. This sequence encodes CATSDRQRPYEQYV.

There are a few counts of this clonotype. V gene TRBV27 combines with J gene TRBJ1-6; D may be TRBD1 (5 bases). The germline V gene encodes CDR1 MNHEY and CDR2 SMNVEV (reference sequence). CDR3 length: 15 amino acids. Trimming shortened V by 6 bases and J by 8 bases, and 17 bases separated the two germline ends. The CDR3 here is CASSLFGLGDSPLHF. In DNA, the CDR3 is TGTGCCAGCAGCCTGTTTGGATTAGGGGATTCACCCCTCCACTTT.

J is TRBJ2-3 and V is TRBV12-3 or TRBV12-4; possibly TRBD1 or TRBD2 for D (5 bases each). V gave up 3 bases and J gave up 9 bases, with 19 bases separating them. This CDR3 spans 15 amino acids. The CDR3 loop is CASSFEVSAWGTQYF. DNA for the CDR3: TGTGCCAGCAGTTTTGAGGTCTCGGCTTGGGGGACGCAGTATTTT.

In this sample, this clonotype turned up a few times. This sequence joins TRBV5-1 and TRBJ2-5, with TRBD2 as a possible D gene (6 bases). The DNA matches TRBJ2-1 better at its end, which makes the J call doubtful. The germline V gene has CDR1 SGHRS and CDR2 YFSETQ. This CDR3 has 16 amino acids. The CDR3 nucleotides are TGCGCCAGCAGCCAAGGGACTGCCGAAAACTACAATGAGCAGTTCTTC. Translating it yields CASSQGTAENYNEQFF.

The V and J genes are TRBV20-1 and TRBJ2-1, with 7 bases lining up with TRBD1. Germline-derived CDR1 and CDR2 are DFQATT and SNEGSKA (reference sequence). The CDR3 has 16 amino acids. V shed 0 bases and J 3 bases; nucleotides not matched to a gene: 8. As DNA, the CDR3 is TGCAGTGCTAGAGATTCAGGCAGGGGGAACTACAATGAGCAGTTCTTC. This sequence encodes CSARDSGRGNYNEQFF.

V and J are TRBV11-2 and TRBJ1-2; TRBD1 matches at 9 bases. The germline CDR1 and CDR2 sequences are SGHAT and FQNNGV. The CDR3 length is 15 residues. J lost 0 bases, V lost 3 bases, and 2 bases had no gene match. The CDR3 reads CASSLGTGTNYGYTF. The CDR3 DNA is TGTGCCAGCAGCTTGGGGACAGGGACTAACTATGGCTACACCTTC.

This sequence joins TRBV20-1 and TRBJ1-2; unclear D gene. In germline, CDR1 is DFQATT, CDR2 SNEGSKA (reference sequence). Trimming took 3 bases from V and 4 from J, leaving 9 bases between them. The CDR3 is made up of 12 amino acids. CDR3 nucleotide sequence: TGCAGTGCTAGTAAAGGTGGCTATGGCTACACCTTC. It yields the protein CSASKGGYGYTF.

This chain links TRBV29-1 with TRBJ2-3; D ambiguous. V lost 3 bases and J 2 bases, leaving 6 bases between the germline ends. Germline V gene data show CDR1 as SQVTM and CDR2 as ANQGSEA. The CDR3 runs 12 residues. CDR3: CSVDRNTDTQYF. The CDR3 DNA sequence: TGCAGCGTTGATAGAAACACAGATACGCAGTATTTT.

The V and J genes are TRBV6-5 and TRBJ2-3; D ambiguous. V lost 6 bases, J lost 4 bases, and 11 bases lay in between. Looked up from germline, CDR1 is MNHEY and CDR2 is SVGAGI. This CDR3 contains 13 residues. This CDR3 reads CASSPPEADTQYF. CDR3 DNA sequence: TGTGCCAGCAGCCCCCCCGAGGCAGATACGCAGTATTTT.

CDR3 sequence (DNA): TGTGCCAGCAGACTACACCGGCGGGGGGCCCCAGATACGCAGTATTTT. It is translated as CASRLHRRGAPDTQYF. V usage is TRBV6-2 or TRBV6-3 and J usage is TRBJ2-3; the match to TRBD2 covers 8 bases. This CDR3 has 16 residues. Germline V gene data show CDR1 as MNHEY and CDR2 as SVGEGT. V lost 6 bases to trimming and J lost 4 bases; unmatched junction nucleotides: 12.

This sequence joins TRBV3-1 and TRBJ1-4, with D perhaps matching TRBD1 (5 bases). The CDR3 length is 17 residues. The ends were cut back, 3 bases at V and 4 bases at J, with 18 bases in the middle. Germline assignment: CDR1 LGHDT and CDR2 YNNKEL (reference sequence). CDR3 region: CASSQGGGLNINEKLFF. CDR3 coding DNA: TGTGCCAGCAGCCAGGGGGGTGGACTGAACATTAATGAAAAACTGTTTTTT.

The CDR3 sequence is CSVEPRQGARNTEAFF. CDR3 nucleotides: TGCAGCGTTGAACCCCGACAGGGGGCACGGAACACTGAAGCTTTCTTT. This chain connects TRBV29-1 to TRBJ1-1; 10 bases align to TRBD1. Germline V lookup: CDR1 SQVTM, CDR2 ANQGSEA. This CDR3 has 16 residues. The ends lost 2 bases at V and 1 base at J; junction bases unmatched: 7.

This clonotype was detected a few times. The V gene is TRBV7-2, the J gene TRBJ2-5; possibly TRBD1 for D (6 bases). CDR3 length equals 16 residues. Looked up from germline, CDR1 is SGHTA and CDR2 is FQGNSA. V lost 1 base, J lost 4 bases, and 16 bases lay in between. CDR3 loop: CASSLVVGQGRETQYF. The CDR3 region has the DNA TGTGCCAGCAGCTTAGTCGTCGGGCAGGGGAGAGAGACCCAGTACTTC. Complete variable domain (other parts from reference TRBV7-2 and TRBJ2-5): GAGVSQSPSNKVTEKGKDVELRCDPISGHTALYWYRQSLGQGLEFLIYFQGNSAPDKSGLPSDRFSAERTGGSVSTLTIQRTQQEDSAVYLCASSLVVGQGRETQYFGPGTRLLVL.

There are a few counts of this clonotype. The V gene is TRBV18, the J gene TRBJ1-4, with unresolved D. CDR3 size: 14 residues. The V gene lost 0 bases and the J gene lost 8 bases, with 10 bases spanning the gap. Looked up from germline, CDR1 is KGHSH and CDR2 is LQKENI. CDR3 nucleotides: TGTGCCAGCTCACCACCGCACAGATCCGAAAAACTGTTTTTT. Amino acid sequence: CASSPPHRSEKLFF.

The V gene is TRBV5-1, the J gene TRBJ1-6; 7 bases match TRBD1. Losses at the gene ends were 3 bases for V and 7 bases for J; bases not matched to a gene: 10. From germline, CDR1 is SGHRS and CDR2 YFSETQ. The length of the CDR3 is 16 residues. The CDR3 region has the DNA TGCGCCAGCAGCTCCGCGGACAGGAGAAGGAATTCACCCCTCCACTTT. Protein sequence: CASSSADRRRNSPLHF.

The chain joins TRBV5-5 to TRBJ2-1; a weak D match, TRBD2 (6 bases). Looked up from germline, CDR1 is SGHKS and CDR2 is YYEKEE (reference sequence). The CDR3 loop spans 16 amino acids. V lost 1 base and J lost 4, with 15 bases in between. CDR3 coding DNA: TGTGCCAGCAGCTTGCCCCGGACTACGCCATACAATGAGCAGTTCTTC. Translated, it gives CASSLPRTTPYNEQFF.

As to this clonotype: One end of the junction is discordant with germline, which a read error may explain. The rearrangement joins TRBV5-1 to TRBJ2-1, with D tentatively TRBD2 (6 bases). This CDR3 has 15 amino acids. Germline V lookup: CDR1 SGHRS, CDR2 YFSETQ. The CDR3 nucleotides read TGCGCCAGCAGCTTGGAGCGGGTCGGTCGGAATGAGCAGTTCTTT. It encodes CASSLERVGRNEQFF.

The J gene is TRBJ2-1, the V gene TRBV10-3; the match to TRBD2 covers 10 bases. Germline V gives CDR1 ENHRY, CDR2 SYGVKD. This CDR3 contains 14 residues. After removal of 6 bases from V and 7 bases from J, the junction contained 6 bases not matched to a gene. CDR3 region: CAIRLAGSENEQFF. CDR3 nucleotide sequence: TGTGCCATCAGACTAGCGGGGTCTGAAAATGAGCAGTTCTTC.

To note about this clonotype: One base away lies a much larger clone, so this may be a sequencing read error. The V gene is TRBV7-9, the J gene TRBJ2-5, with no clear D. The J call is in doubt because the DNA end fits TRBJ2-7 better. CDR1 and CDR2 (germline): SEHNR, FQNEAQ (reference sequence). The CDR3 consists of 11 residues. The CDR3 is CANSLSYEQYF. The CDR3 nucleotides read TGTGCCAACAGCTTGTCGTACGAGCAGTACTTC.

This clonotype occurred a few times. The J gene is TRBJ2-1, the V gene TRBV6-5; 10 bases map to TRBD2. CDR1 and CDR2 from the germline V gene are MNHEY and SVGAGI. The CDR3 is 14 residues long. The V segment lost 8 bases and the J segment 7 bases; nucleotides outside the gene matches: 8. CDR3 region: CASQQSGGVNEQFF. The CDR3 nucleotides are TGTGCCAGCCAACAGAGCGGGGGGGTGAATGAGCAGTTCTTC.

The V call is TRBV6-6, the J call TRBJ2-7; 7 bases are shared with TRBD2. The CDR3 extends over 16 amino acids. With 6 bases clipped from V and 4 bases from J, the junction kept 15 bases outside the gene matches. Germline lookup yields CDR1 MNHNY and CDR2 SVGAGI (reference sequence). CDR3 region: CASRPGGTQSSYEQYF. In DNA form, the CDR3 reads TGTGCCAGCAGACCCGGGGGGACTCAATCCTCTTACGAGCAGTACTTC.

The genes are TRBV15 and TRBJ2-4, with 13 bases matching TRBD2. Per germline, CDR1 LNHNV and CDR2 YYDKDF (reference sequence). Losses at the gene ends were 0 bases for V and 5 bases for J; bases not matched to a gene: 22. CDR3 size: 23 residues. The chain's CDR3 is CATSRDPFWPGLAGQRNENIQYF. For the CDR3, the DNA is TGTGCCACCAGCAGAGATCCTTTCTGGCCGGGACTAGCGGGGCAGAGAAATGAAAACATTCAGTACTTC.

The chain couples TRBV19 to TRBJ1-4; D gene unclear. CDR1 and CDR2 from the germline V gene are LNHDA and SQIVND (reference sequence). Trimming shortened V by 5 bases and J by 0 bases, and 10 bases separated the two germline ends. This CDR3 has 15 residues. The CDR3 DNA sequence: TGTGCCAGTAGTGTCTACAGTGCAACTAATGAAAAACTGTTTTTT. This sequence encodes CASSVYSATNEKLFF. Looking up the rest from reference TRBV19 and TRBJ1-4 gives the full variable domain: DGGITQSPKYLFRKEGQNVTLSCEQNLNHDAMYWYRQDPGQGLRLIYYSQIVNDFQKGDIAEGYSVSREKKESFPLTVTSAQKNPTAFYLCASSVYSATNEKLFFGSGTQLSVL.